The entry below describes one T cell receptor (beta chain). The antigen is undetermined. Sequencing relied on a cDNA template that was reverse transcribed from extracted RNA. Assay: immunoSEQ multiplex PCR; the TCRdb copy retains only in-frame clones and omits some. The sample lists approximately 280,000 clones, 58% occurring once. Treatment specified: oral pan-JAK inhibitor, 5-10 mg twice daily. Alopecia areata patients provided lesional scalp punch biopsies and peripheral blood, both collected for the study. The CDR3 has 16 residues. CDR1 SGHTA and CDR2 FQGNSA come from the germline V gene. V shed 4 bases and J 2 bases; nucleotides not matched to a gene: 9. The data were obtained in a study of CD8+ T cells in alopecia areata. Study conclusions and caveats: Greater clonality was observed in lesional scalp samples, especially alopecia totalis/universalis, versus normal scalp. There were also resident alphabeta T cells of normal skin sequenced in scalp samples. With patients, TCR sharing proved less clear than in mice, a difference possibly related to HLA.

This rearrangement joins TRBV7-2 to TRBJ2-5; TRBD1 matches at 8 bases. The TCR was taken from a human donor with alopecia areata. Sample: CD4+ T cells sorted from blood, taken at week 24, from a patient treated with tofacitinib. Here the CDR3 DNA reads TGTGCCAGCAGCTCCCTCGGCAGGGGGCGACAAGAGACCCAGTACTTC. Its translation is CASSSLGRGRQETQYF.